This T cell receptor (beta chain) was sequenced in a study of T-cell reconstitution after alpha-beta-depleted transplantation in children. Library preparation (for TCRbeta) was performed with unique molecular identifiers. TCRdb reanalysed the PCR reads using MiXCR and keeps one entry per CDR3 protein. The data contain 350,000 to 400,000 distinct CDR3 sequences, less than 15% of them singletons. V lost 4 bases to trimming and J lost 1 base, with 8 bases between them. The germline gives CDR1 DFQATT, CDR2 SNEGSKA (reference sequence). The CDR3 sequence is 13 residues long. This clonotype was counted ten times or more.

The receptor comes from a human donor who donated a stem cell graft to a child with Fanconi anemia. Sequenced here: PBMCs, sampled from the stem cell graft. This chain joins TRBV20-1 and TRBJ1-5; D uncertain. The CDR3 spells CSANARSNQPQHF. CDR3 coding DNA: TGCAGTGCTAACGCAAGGAGCAATCAGCCCCAGCATTTT.